This TCR beta chain came from a study of T cell responses to AZD1222 COVID-19 vaccine. Per the germline V gene, CDR1 is SGHAT and CDR2 is FQNNGV. CDR3 length equals 16 residues. J lost 1 base, V lost 3 bases, and 6 bases had no gene match. Sequencing used immunoSEQ multiplex PCR; TCRdb keeps in-frame clones, though not all of them. The profile shows over 110,000 clones, around 94% of them singletons. The clonotype comes from an adult who had recovered from COVID-19. V is TRBV11-2 and J is TRBJ2-3; 8 nucleotides match TRBD2. The sequencing used peripheral blood, collected after recovery from COVID-19. CDR3 nucleotides: TGTGCCAGCAGCTTCTCGAGACTAGCGCGCACAGATACGCAGTATTTT. It codes for CASSFSRLARTDTQYF.